This TCR beta chain was found in a study of glioma-infiltrating T cells. Study-level results: CDR3 overlap between tissue and blood was very small.

This clonotype was observed many times. Its antigen is undetermined. TCR alpha and beta CDR3 regions were amplified from RNA using iRepertoire nested multiplex PCR. TCRdb itself ran the multiplex PCR reads through MiXCR, one entry per CDR3 protein. The table shows fewer than 250,000 distinct CDR3 sequences, with approximately 30% occurring only once. The receptor was derived from a human donor with low-grade glioma or glioblastoma, undergoing nonglioma brain surgery, or in good health (not recorded which). The source material was glioma tissue, nonneoplastic brain tissue, or PBMCs (not recorded which).

The CDR3 nucleotides read TGTGCCAGCAGCTTCAGTCAGTACCAAGAGACCCAGTACTTC. The encoded protein is CASSFSQYQETQYF. This sequence joins TRBV7-2 and TRBJ2-5; D is unclear. Between the trimmed V and J ends, which lost 3 bases and 0 bases, there was a span of 8 bases. The CDR3 is made up of 14 amino acids. Per germline, CDR1 SGHTA and CDR2 FQGNSA.